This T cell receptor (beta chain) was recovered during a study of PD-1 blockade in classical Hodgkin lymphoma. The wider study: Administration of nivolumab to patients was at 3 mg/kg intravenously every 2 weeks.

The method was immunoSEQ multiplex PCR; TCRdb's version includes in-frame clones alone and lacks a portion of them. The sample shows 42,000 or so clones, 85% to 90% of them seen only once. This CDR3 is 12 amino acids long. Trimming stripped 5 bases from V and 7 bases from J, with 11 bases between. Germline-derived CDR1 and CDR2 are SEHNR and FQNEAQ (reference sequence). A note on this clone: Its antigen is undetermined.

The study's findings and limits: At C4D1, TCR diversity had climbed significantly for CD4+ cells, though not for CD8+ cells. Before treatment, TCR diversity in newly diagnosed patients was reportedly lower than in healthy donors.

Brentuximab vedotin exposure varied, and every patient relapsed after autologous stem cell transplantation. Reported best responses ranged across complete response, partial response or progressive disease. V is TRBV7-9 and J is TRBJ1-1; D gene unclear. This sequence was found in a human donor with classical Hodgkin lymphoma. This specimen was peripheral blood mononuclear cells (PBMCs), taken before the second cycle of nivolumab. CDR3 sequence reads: CASSLTEREAFF. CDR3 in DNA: TGTGCCAGCAGCCTTACCGAGCGTGAAGCTTTCTTT.